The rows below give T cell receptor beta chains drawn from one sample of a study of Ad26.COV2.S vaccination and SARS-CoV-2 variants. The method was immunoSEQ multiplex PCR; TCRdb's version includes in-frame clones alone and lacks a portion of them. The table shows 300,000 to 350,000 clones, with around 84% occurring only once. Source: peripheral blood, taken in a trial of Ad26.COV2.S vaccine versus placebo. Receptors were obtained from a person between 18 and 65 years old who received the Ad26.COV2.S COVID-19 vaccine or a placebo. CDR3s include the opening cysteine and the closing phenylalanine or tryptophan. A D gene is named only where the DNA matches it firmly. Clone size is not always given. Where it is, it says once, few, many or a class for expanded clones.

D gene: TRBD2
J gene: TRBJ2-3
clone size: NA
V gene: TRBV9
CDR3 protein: CASSVAAGGPLDTQYF
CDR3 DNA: TGTGCCAGCAGCGTAGCCGCGGGGGGGCCTCTGGATACGCAGTATTTT

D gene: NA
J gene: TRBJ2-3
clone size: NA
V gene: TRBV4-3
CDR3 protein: CASSQDFWQGRKRSEDTQYF
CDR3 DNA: TGCGCCAGCAGCCAAGATTTCTGGCAGGGGAGGAAAAGGAGTGAAGATACGCAGTATTTT

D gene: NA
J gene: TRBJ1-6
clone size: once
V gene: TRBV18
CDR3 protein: CASSSQGSSPLHF
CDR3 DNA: TGTGCCAGCTCCAGTCAGGGAAGTTCACCCCTCCACTTT

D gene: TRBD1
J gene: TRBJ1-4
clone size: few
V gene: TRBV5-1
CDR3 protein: CASSRGGTGSEKLFF
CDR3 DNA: TGCGCCAGCAGCCGTGGGGGGACAGGGAGCGAAAAACTGTTTTTT

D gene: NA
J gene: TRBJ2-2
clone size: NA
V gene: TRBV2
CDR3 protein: CASSEKNTGELFF
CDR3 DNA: TGTGCCAGCAGTGAGAAGAACACCGGGGAGCTGTTTTTT

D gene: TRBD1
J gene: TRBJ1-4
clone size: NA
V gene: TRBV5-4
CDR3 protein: CASSTGGQRFNEKLFF
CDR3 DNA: TGTGCCAGCAGCACAGGGGGTCAGAGGTTTAATGAAAAACTGTTTTTT

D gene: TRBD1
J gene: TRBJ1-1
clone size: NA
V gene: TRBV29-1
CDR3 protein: CSALLGQGRAFF
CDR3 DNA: TGCAGCGCCCTACTCGGACAGGGTCGGGCTTTCTTT

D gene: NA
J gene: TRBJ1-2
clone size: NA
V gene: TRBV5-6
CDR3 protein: CASSQRTVFGYTF
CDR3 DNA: TGTGCCAGCAGCCAAAGGACAGTATTCGGCTACACCTTC

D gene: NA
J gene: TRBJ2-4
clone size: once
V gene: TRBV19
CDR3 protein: CASSSTGPKNIQYF
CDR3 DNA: TGTGCCAGTAGTTCGACAGGTCCCAAAAACATTCAGTACTTC

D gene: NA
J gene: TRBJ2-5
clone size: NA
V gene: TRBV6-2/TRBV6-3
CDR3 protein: CASSYGVGGRSETQYF
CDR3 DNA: TGTGCCAGCAGTTACGGGGTCGGGGGAAGGTCAGAGACCCAGTACTTC

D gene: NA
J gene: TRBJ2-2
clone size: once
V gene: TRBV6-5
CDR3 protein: CASRQGSTGELFF
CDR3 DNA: TGTGCCAGCCGGCAGGGGAGCACCGGGGAGCTGTTTTTT

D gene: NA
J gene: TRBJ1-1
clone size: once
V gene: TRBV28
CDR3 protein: CASRPPGPMNTEAFF
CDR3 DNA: TGTGCCAGCCGCCCCCCGGGCCCAATGAACACTGAAGCTTTCTTT

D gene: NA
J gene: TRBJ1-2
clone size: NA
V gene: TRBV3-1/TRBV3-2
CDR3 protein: CASGSGPYGYTF
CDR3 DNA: TGTGCCAGCGGATCTGGTCCCTATGGCTACACCTTC

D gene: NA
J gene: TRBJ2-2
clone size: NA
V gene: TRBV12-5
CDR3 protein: CASGLISGTNTGELFF
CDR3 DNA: TGTGCTAGTGGTTTGATTTCCGGGACTAACACCGGGGAGCTGTTTTTT

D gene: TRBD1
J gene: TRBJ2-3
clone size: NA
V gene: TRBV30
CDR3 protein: CACPRDRGGDTQYF
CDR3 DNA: TGTGCCTGCCCTAGGGACAGGGGAGGAGATACGCAGTATTTT

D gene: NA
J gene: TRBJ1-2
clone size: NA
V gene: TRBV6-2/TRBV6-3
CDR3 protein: CASSPSGTYHGYTF
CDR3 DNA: TGTGCCAGCAGTCCCTCCGGGACATACCATGGCTACACCTTC

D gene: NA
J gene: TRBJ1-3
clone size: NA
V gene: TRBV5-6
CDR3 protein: CASTLDGVQGNTIYF
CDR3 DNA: TGTGCCAGCACCCTGGATGGTGTCCAAGGAAACACCATATATTTT

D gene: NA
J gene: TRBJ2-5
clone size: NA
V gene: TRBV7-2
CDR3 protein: CASSSVPGQTQYF
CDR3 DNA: TGTGCCAGCAGCTCGGTCCCGGGGCAGACCCAGTACTTC

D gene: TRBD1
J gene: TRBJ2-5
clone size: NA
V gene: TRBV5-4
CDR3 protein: CASSLGGRSSGGETQYF
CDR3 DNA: TGTGCCAGCAGCTTAGGAGGCCGCTCCTCAGGGGGAGAGACCCAGTACTTC

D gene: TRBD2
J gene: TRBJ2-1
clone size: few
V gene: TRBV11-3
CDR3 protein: CASSSPGLAGVGEQFF
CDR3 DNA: TGTGCCAGCAGCTCCCCGGGACTAGCGGGGGTCGGGGAGCAGTTCTTC

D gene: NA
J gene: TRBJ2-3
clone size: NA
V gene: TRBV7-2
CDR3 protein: CASSPPGGPVDTQYF
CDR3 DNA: TGTGCCAGCAGCCCACCTGGGGGGCCGGTAGATACGCAGTATTTT

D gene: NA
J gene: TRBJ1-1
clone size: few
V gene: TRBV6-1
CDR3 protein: CASSEQGTGTEAFF
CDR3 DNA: TGTGCCAGCAGTGAACAAGGGACTGGCACTGAAGCTTTCTTT

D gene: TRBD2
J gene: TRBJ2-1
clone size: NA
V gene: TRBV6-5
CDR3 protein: CASSRGEVGNEQFF
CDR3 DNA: TGTGCCAGCAGTCGGGGGGAGGTCGGGAATGAGCAGTTCTTC

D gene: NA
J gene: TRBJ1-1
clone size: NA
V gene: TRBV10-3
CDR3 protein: CAISESQLADPNTEAFF
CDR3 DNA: TGTGCCATCAGTGAGTCTCAGTTGGCAGACCCAAACACTGAAGCTTTCTTT